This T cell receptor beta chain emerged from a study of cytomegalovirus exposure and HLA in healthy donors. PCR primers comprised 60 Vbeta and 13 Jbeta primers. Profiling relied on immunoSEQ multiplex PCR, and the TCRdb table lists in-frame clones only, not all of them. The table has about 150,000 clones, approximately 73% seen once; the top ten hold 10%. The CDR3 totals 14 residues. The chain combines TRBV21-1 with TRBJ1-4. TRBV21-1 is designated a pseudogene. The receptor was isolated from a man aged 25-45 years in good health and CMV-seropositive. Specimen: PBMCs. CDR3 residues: CASRPTGENEKLFF. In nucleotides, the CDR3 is TGTGCCAGCAGACCGACCGGGGAGAATGAAAAACTGTTTTTT.